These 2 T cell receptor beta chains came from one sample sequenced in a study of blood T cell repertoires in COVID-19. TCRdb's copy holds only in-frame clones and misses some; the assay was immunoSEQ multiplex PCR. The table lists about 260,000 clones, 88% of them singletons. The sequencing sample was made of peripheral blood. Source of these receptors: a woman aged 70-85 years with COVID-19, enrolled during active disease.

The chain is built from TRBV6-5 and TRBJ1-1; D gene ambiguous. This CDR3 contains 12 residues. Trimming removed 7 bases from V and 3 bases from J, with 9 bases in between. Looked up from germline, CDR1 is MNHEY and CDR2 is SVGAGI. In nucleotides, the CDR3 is TGTGCCAGCAAGGAGGGATACACTGAAGCTTTCTTT. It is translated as CASKEGYTEAFF.

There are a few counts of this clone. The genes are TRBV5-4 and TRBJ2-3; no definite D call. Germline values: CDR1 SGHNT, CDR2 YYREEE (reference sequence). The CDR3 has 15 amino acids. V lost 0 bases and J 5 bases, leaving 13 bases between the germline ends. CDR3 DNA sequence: TGTGCCAGCAGCTTGGTGGCGACCGGCGGAGATACGCAGTATTTT. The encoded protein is CASSLVATGGDTQYF. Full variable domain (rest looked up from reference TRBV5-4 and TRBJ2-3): ETGVTQSPTHLIKTRGQQVTLRCSSQSGHNTVSWYQQALGQGPQFIFQYYREEENGRGNFPPRFSGLQFPNYSSELNVNALELDDSALYLCASSLVATGGDTQYFGPGTRLTVL.